The 24 T cell receptor beta chains presented below share a single source sample, sequenced in a study of blood T cell repertoires in COVID-19. The protocol was immunoSEQ multiplex PCR, while the TCRdb copy is restricted to in-frame clones and leaves out a portion. The sample carries 200,000 to 250,000 clones, roughly 90% recorded once. Sequencing used PBMCs or T cells enriched from blood (not recorded which). The receptors come from a woman younger than 45 who had recovered from COVID-19.

V is TRBV6-5 and J is TRBJ2-7, with 8 bases identical to TRBD2. CDR1 is MNHEY and CDR2 is SVGAGI in the germline V gene. This CDR3 region has 12 residues. V dropped 7 bases and J dropped 6; count of bases not matched to a gene: 5. This chain's CDR3 is CASTPGGSEQYF. In nucleotides, the CDR3 is TGTGCCAGCACCCCGGGGGGGTCCGAGCAGTACTTC.

The V and J genes are TRBV4-1 and TRBJ2-7; 12 positions match TRBD1. The CDR3 sequence is 14 residues long. V gave up 4 bases and J gave up 4 bases; unmatched junction bases: 2. CDR1 is MGHRA and CDR2 is YSYEKL in the germline V gene. As DNA, the CDR3 is TGCGCCAGCAGCCTGGGACAGGGGGCTTACGAGCAGTACTTC. The encoded protein is CASSLGQGAYEQYF.

V and J are TRBV7-9 and TRBJ2-6; TRBD1 matches 12 bases. Germline trimming cut 3 bases from V and 4 bases from J; bases unmatched to any gene: 7. Germline V gene lookup returns CDR1 SEHNR and CDR2 FQNEAQ (reference sequence). The CDR3 is 18 residues long. The CDR3 region is CASSFPGQGASGANVLTF. The CDR3 bases are TGTGCCAGCAGCTTCCCGGGACAGGGGGCGTCCGGGGCCAACGTCCTGACTTTC.

This chain connects TRBV10-3 to TRBJ1-4; the D gene is possibly TRBD1 (5 bases). Per germline, CDR1 ENHRY and CDR2 SYGVKD. Trimming took 4 bases from V and 6 from J, leaving 12 bases between them. The CDR3 is 14 amino acids. The CDR3 DNA follows: TGTGCCATCAGTGGTAGTAGGGGCGATGAAAAACTGTTTTTT. This sequence encodes CAISGSRGDEKLFF.

This chain uses TRBV4-3 with TRBJ1-5, with TRBD1 matching 11 bases. V lost 0 bases, J lost 6 bases, and 4 bases stayed unmatched. The CDR3 has 16 residues. Germline V CDR1 and CDR2: LGHNA, YSLEER. CDR3 nucleotides: TGCGCCAGCAGCCAAGATACGGGACAGGGGGGTCAGCCCCAGCATTTT. Amino acid sequence: CASSQDTGQGGQPQHF.

The chain couples TRBV7-8 to TRBJ2-7; D may be TRBD2 (6 bases). This CDR3 region has 15 residues. V shed 3 bases and J shed 0 bases, with 12 bases lying between them. Germline V CDR1 and CDR2: SGHVS, FQNEAQ. This CDR3 is CASSLAGPGSYEQYF. Written as DNA, the CDR3 is TGTGCCAGCAGCTTGGCGGGACCCGGCTCCTACGAGCAGTACTTC.

The V and J genes are TRBV13 and TRBJ1-3; D unclear. CDR1 is PRHDT and CDR2 is FYEKMQ in the germline V gene (reference sequence). The CDR3 is 15 residues long. With 2 bases removed from V and 1 base from J, the gap between germline ends came to 9 bases. The CDR3 loop is CASSLLPGSGNTIYF. CDR3 coding DNA: TGTGCCAGCAGCTTACTGCCGGGGTCTGGAAACACCATATATTTT.

This rearrangement joins TRBV5-1 to TRBJ1-2; D not resolved. CDR1 SGHRS and CDR2 YFSETQ come from the germline V gene. CDR3 length: 14 amino acids. V was cut by 0 bases and J by 0 bases, with 6 bases left in between. The CDR3 protein is CASSLDRANYGYTF. CDR3 DNA: TGCGCCAGCAGCTTGGACAGAGCTAACTATGGCTACACCTTC.

This clone was found once. The rearrangement links TRBV15 to TRBJ2-7; D possibly corresponds to TRBD1 (5 bases). V was pared by 0 bases and J by 6 bases, with 12 bases between. The CDR3 is 14 residues long. Germline V lookup: CDR1 LNHNV, CDR2 YYDKDF (reference sequence). CDR3: CATSRDWQGIEQYF. The CDR3 DNA reads TGTGCCACCAGCAGAGATTGGCAGGGCATCGAGCAGTACTTC. Full variable domain (rest looked up from reference TRBV15 and TRBJ2-7): DAMVIQNPRYQVTQFGKPVTLSCSQTLNHNVMYWYQQKSSQAPKLLFHYYDKDFNNEADTPDNFQSRRPNTSFCFLDIRSPGLGDTAMYLCATSRDWQGIEQYFGPGTRLTVT.

The J gene is TRBJ2-7, the V gene TRBV25-1, with 7 bases fitting TRBD2. Germline V gene data show CDR1 as MGHDK and CDR2 as SYGVNS. This CDR3 is 17 amino acids long. Trimming at V came to 4 bases and at J to 2 bases, leaving 14 bases not matched to a gene. Here the CDR3 DNA reads TGTGCCAGCAGTGCCCAGAGGGGAGGGGTTATACCCTACGAGCAGTACTTC. As protein: CASSAQRGGVIPYEQYF.

As DNA, the CDR3 is TGTGCCAGCACCCAGTCTCCCTCTGGGGCCAACGTCCTGACTTTC. It encodes CASTQSPSGANVLTF. The chain has TRBV27 and TRBJ2-6; D gene unclear. The CDR3 loop spans 15 amino acids. Germline assignment: CDR1 MNHEY and CDR2 SMNVEV (reference sequence). The V end lost 7 bases, the J end lost 0 bases, and 10 bases lay between the germline ends.

V and J are TRBV3-1 (or the pseudogene TRBV3-2) and TRBJ2-3; D possibly corresponds to TRBD1 (6 bases). Germline values: CDR1 LGHDT, CDR2 YNNKEL (reference sequence). V was shortened by 0 bases and J by 6 bases, with 16 bases between the two germline ends. The CDR3 contains 16 residues. CDR3 DNA sequence: TGTGCCAGCAGCCAAGATAGCCGGCAGGGGAAGGATACGCAGTATTTT. Translated, it gives CASSQDSRQGKDTQYF.

The V and J genes are TRBV19 and TRBJ1-3; D perhaps matches TRBD1 (6 bases). Germline V CDR1 and CDR2: LNHDA, SQIVND (reference sequence). The germline V and J ends were trimmed by 6 bases and 0 bases, with 12 bases remaining between them. This CDR3 has 15 residues. In DNA form, the CDR3 reads TGTGCCAGTAGGCCAGGGGTCAGCTCTGGAAACACCATATATTTT. Protein: CASRPGVSSGNTIYF.

As DNA, the CDR3 is TGTGCCAGCAGCCCCTCGTGGACAGGAATGAACACTGAAGCTTTCTTT. This gives the protein CASSPSWTGMNTEAFF. This sequence joins TRBV4-2 and TRBJ1-1, with 7 nucleotides matching TRBD1. This CDR3 spans 16 amino acids. V lost 4 bases to trimming and J lost 0 bases; unmatched junction nucleotides: 8. Per germline, CDR1 LGHNA and CDR2 YNFKEQ.

This chain joins TRBV14 and TRBJ1-1, with D unclear. Trimming stripped 3 bases from V and 6 bases from J, with 14 bases between. This CDR3 is 14 amino acids long. CDR1 SGHDN and CDR2 FVKESK come from the germline V gene. The CDR3 loop reads CASSHPPEEPEAFF. As DNA, the CDR3 is TGTGCCAGCAGCCACCCCCCCGAGGAACCTGAAGCTTTCTTT.

This chain uses TRBV7-2 with TRBJ2-1; D unclear. The V gene's germline CDR1 is SGHTA and CDR2 FQGNSA. This CDR3 has 15 residues. The germline V and J ends were trimmed by 0 bases and 0 bases, with 6 bases remaining between them. The CDR3 coding sequence is TGTGCCAGCAGCTTAGCGAGCCCCTCCTACAATGAGCAGTTCTTC. It encodes CASSLASPSYNEQFF. The whole variable domain, remainder taken from reference TRBV7-2 and TRBJ2-1, is GAGVSQSPSNKVTEKGKDVELRCDPISGHTALYWYRQSLGQGLEFLIYFQGNSAPDKSGLPSDRFSAERTGGSVSTLTIQRTQQEDSAVYLCASSLASPSYNEQFFGPGTRLTVL.

V is TRBV9 and J is TRBJ1-4; D is undetermined. The CDR3 sequence is 14 residues long. Trimming took off 1 base at V and 4 bases at J, with 8 bases between the two ends. Germline CDR1 is SGDLS and CDR2 is YYNGEE. CDR3 bases: TGTGCCAGCAGCGTATCTGTCCGTAATGAAAAACTGTTTTTT. Amino acid sequence: CASSVSVRNEKLFF. The full variable domain, in which reference TRBV9 and TRBJ1-4 provide the parts outside the CDR3, is DSGVTQTPKHLITATGQRVTLRCSPRSGDLSVYWYQQSLDQGLQFLIQYYNGEERAKGNILERFSAQQFPDLHSELNLSSLELGDSALYFCASSVSVRNEKLFFGSGTQLSVL.

This sequence joins TRBV25-1 and TRBJ2-1; 7 nucleotides line up with TRBD2. This CDR3 has 13 amino acids. Germline CDR1 is MGHDK and CDR2 is SYGVNS. Unmatched junction bases numbered 5, after V lost 5 bases and J lost 7 bases. The CDR3 DNA is TGTGCCAGCAGTCTAGCGGCCCTTAATGAGCAGTTCTTC. Protein sequence: CASSLAALNEQFF. The variable domain in full, completed from reference TRBV25-1 and TRBJ2-1, reads EADIYQTPRYLVIGTGKKITLECSQTMGHDKMYWYQQDPGMELHLIHYSYGVNSTEKGDLSSESTVSRIRTEHFPLTLESARPSHTSQYLCASSLAALNEQFFGPGTRLTVL.

This clone was seen more than once but under ten times. The chain is built from TRBV6-2 or TRBV6-3 and TRBJ2-1; 13 bases match TRBD2. CDR1 and CDR2 from the germline V gene are MNHEY and SVGEGT. V lost 5 bases, J lost 3 bases, and 7 bases stayed unmatched. The CDR3 spans 17 residues. CDR3 region: CASSTSGTSGDYNEQFF. The CDR3 DNA reads TGTGCCAGCAGTACCTCCGGGACTAGCGGGGACTACAATGAGCAGTTCTTC.

The chain employs TRBV5-6 and TRBJ2-1, with 12 bases identical to TRBD2. Trimming cost V 1 base and J 7 bases; bases outside gene matches: 3. This CDR3 spans 15 amino acids. Germline lookup yields CDR1 SGHDT and CDR2 YYEEEE. This CDR3 reads CASSLLAGGLNEQFF. The CDR3 region has the DNA TGTGCCAGCAGCTTGCTAGCGGGGGGGCTGAATGAGCAGTTCTTC.

V gene TRBV28 combines with J gene TRBJ1-4, with D hard to call. CDR3 length equals 15 residues. From germline, CDR1 is MDHEN and CDR2 SYDVKM. V was pared by 4 bases and J by 0 bases, with 9 bases between. The CDR3 sequence is CASSYTTTTNEKLFF. The CDR3 DNA sequence: TGTGCCAGCAGTTATACAACCACAACTAATGAAAAACTGTTTTTT.

The table lists this clone with a few counts. The CDR3 is CASRVADRGPYEQYF. In nucleotides, the CDR3 is TGTGCCAGTAGGGTGGCGGACAGGGGGCCCTACGAGCAGTACTTC. The V gene is TRBV19, the J gene TRBJ2-7; 11 nucleotides align to TRBD1. Germline V gene data show CDR1 as LNHDA and CDR2 as SQIVND (reference sequence). Germline trimming cut 6 bases from V and 2 bases from J; bases unmatched to any gene: 6. This CDR3 is built from 15 residues.

The chain couples TRBV2 to TRBJ2-3; 10 nucleotides line up with TRBD2. V was clipped by 7 bases and J by 4 bases; unmatched bases: 11. The CDR3 totals 16 residues. Germline V lookup: CDR1 SNHLY, CDR2 FYNNEI. This chain's CDR3 is CASNRMYLAGADTQYF. Here the CDR3 DNA reads TGTGCCAGCAATAGAATGTATCTAGCGGGGGCAGATACGCAGTATTTT.

The chain couples TRBV3-1 (or the pseudogene TRBV3-2) to TRBJ2-2; 10 bases agree with TRBD2. The CDR3 is 17 residues long. Germline loops: CDR1 LGHDT, CDR2 YNNKEL (reference sequence). The J segment lost 7 bases and the V segment lost 0 bases, leaving 8 bases of the junction unmatched. CDR3 DNA: TGTGCCAGCAGCCAAGAATGGGCTAGCGGGGGTGACGGGGAGCTGTTTTTT. Its translation: CASSQEWASGGDGELFF.